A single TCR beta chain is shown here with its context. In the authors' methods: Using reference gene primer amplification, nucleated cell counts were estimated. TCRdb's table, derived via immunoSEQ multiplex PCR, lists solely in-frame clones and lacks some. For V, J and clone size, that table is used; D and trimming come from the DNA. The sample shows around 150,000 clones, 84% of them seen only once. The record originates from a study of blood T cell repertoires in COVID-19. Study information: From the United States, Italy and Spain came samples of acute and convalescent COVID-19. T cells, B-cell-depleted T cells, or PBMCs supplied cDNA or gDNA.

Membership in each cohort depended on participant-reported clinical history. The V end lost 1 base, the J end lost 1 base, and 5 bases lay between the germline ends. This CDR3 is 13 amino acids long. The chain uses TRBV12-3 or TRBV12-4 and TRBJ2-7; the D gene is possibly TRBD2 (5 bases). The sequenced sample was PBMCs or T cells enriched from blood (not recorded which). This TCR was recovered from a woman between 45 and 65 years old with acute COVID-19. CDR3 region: CASSLGGSYEQYF. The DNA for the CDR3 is TGTGCCAGCAGTTTAGGAGGGTCCTACGAGCAGTACTTC.